This T cell receptor (beta chain) was sequenced for a study of T cell clonotyping in hematopoietic cell transplantation listed by TCRdb under 2021. Study-wide context: Recipient samples taken before transplant were obtained following cytoreduction. A total of roughly 150 blood samples were collected in the study from some 40 consecutive transplant recipients and their related donors. Recruitment of patients was conducted between late 2015 and January 2017, and follow-up was continued until September 2020 or death.

In regard to this clone: Its recognized antigen is unknown. Per-base qualities were not stored, and no clone one base away is much larger.

What the time point label conveys for this sample: recipient sample about 28 days before transplant, after cytoreduction. Blood from recipients was drawn about 28 days before transplant and again at days 30, 100 and 180 after transplant. Using Nuclei Lysis Solution, genomic DNA was extracted from unfractionated peripheral blood mononuclear cells that were either fresh or cryopreserved. V and J lose 2 bases and 3 bases, and a span of 7 bases separates them. The CDR3 holds 14 amino acids from the cysteine to the phenylalanine. This entry keeps only the CDR3 DNA: 42 bases, framed from base 1. The germline V gene (reference sequence) supplies CDR1 LNHDA and CDR2 SQIVND. Study-wide findings and limitations: The sample size was limited, and because cells were not sorted, the contributions of CD4 and CD8 repertoires could not be separated. Just a small fraction of recipient repertoires overlapped with donor repertoires, and more than 95% appeared de novo at the given depth. Donor and pretransplant recipient Inverse Simpson Index values predicted broader posttransplant TCR repertoire diversity. After transplant, TCR diversity in recipients dropped, and pathologically expanded clonotypes climbed progressively between day 30 and day 180.

With the immunoSEQ assay, which is a bias-controlled multiplex PCR relying on V- and J-specific primers, TCR beta CDR3 regions were amplified from genomic DNA. In a second PCR step, the CDR3 amplicons were tagged with a proprietary barcode plus Illumina adapter sequences. An Illumina MiSeq instrument was used for sequencing of the CDR3 libraries. Under the source paper's analysis protocol: Export and quality control were handled in immunoSEQ Analyzer 3.0, while downstream analyses relied on R Bioconductor and Immunarch. Repertoire metrics were calculated using only productive rearrangements within the normalized downsampled data set. In the normalized cohort, clonotypes with more than 5 templates were defined as pathologically expanded. The Inverse Simpson Index was used to measure repertoire diversity. To capture all clonotypes, the CMV-specificity analyses were run on the non-normalized data set. What TCRdb holds here is the immuneACCESS table cut down to in-frame rearrangements. Part of the clones is not present; checked against another copy, under half of the missing clones reflect an unresolved V gene, and the others are unexplained. Clone size and the V and J calls come from that table; the DNA yielded D and trimming. The table for this sample lists tens of thousands of clones; 86% of them were counted only once. 5.9% of the sample is held by the ten biggest clonotypes.

The chain is assembled from TRBV19 and TRBJ1-4; no D gene can be assigned with confidence. The sequenced sample was peripheral blood mononuclear cells, obtained before stem cell transplant. The source is a man in his fifties or sixties with biphenotypic leukemia. Some clones in this sample may be carry-over from other donors' samples. The DNA is TGTGCCAGTAGTATATCTGGGTCTAATGAAAAACTGTTTTTT. This codes for CASSISGSNEKLFF.